The entry below gives a single TCR beta chain sequence along with its context. CDR3 size: 13 residues. V gave up 2 bases and J gave up 6 bases, with 9 bases separating them. Germline CDR1 and CDR2: MNHNS and SASEGT. This sample is drawn from a study of identifying expanded T cells in peripheral blood. The protocol was immunoSEQ multiplex PCR, while the TCRdb copy is restricted to in-frame clones and leaves out a portion. The table shows tens of thousands of clones, with approximately 84% occurring only once. What was sequenced was blood. This receptor was obtained from a person between 18 and 70 years old in good health. V and J are TRBV6-1 and TRBJ2-3, with D perhaps given as TRBD1 or TRBD2 (5 bases each). The DNA for the CDR3 is TGTGCCAGCAGTGAATCCGGGACCGATACGCAGTATTTT. Translated, it gives CASSESGTDTQYF.